Sequencing of this T cell receptor beta chain was carried out in a study of blood T cell repertoires in COVID-19. The germline gives CDR1 SGHAT, CDR2 FQNNGV. CDR3 length: 16 amino acids. Germline trimming cut 1 base from V and 4 bases from J; bases unmatched to any gene: 7. Sequenced by immunoSEQ multiplex PCR; TCRdb stores in-frame clones only, minus some. The repertoire holds nearly 250,000 clones, with about 89% as singletons. The chain links TRBV11-2 to TRBJ2-1; 7 nucleotides align to TRBD2. The sequencing input was peripheral blood. The clonotype was recovered from a woman aged 60 to 75 who had recovered from COVID-19. The DNA of the CDR3 is TGTGCCAGCAGCTTAGGCACACTAGCGAGGTACAATGAGCAGTTCTTC. Translating it yields CASSLGTLARYNEQFF.